This TCR beta chain was identified in a study of PD-1 blockade in classical Hodgkin lymphoma (dated by TCRdb to about 2020). For the study in its entirety: Nivolumab dosing was 3 mg/kg intravenously every 2 weeks, continuing until either disease progression or unacceptable toxicity. To define a peripheral blood immune signature of response to PD-1 blockade in classical Hodgkin lymphoma, the study combined TCR beta sequencing with CyTOF.

Worth noting for this clone: It lacks a known antigen. No quality values exist for individual bases; no much larger clone is one base distant.

The study at large found these results: The study was restricted to a single clinical trial cohort, and the causes of repertoire differences, possibly disease activity or prior therapy, were left undefined. Baseline diversity similar to that of newly diagnosed patients was observed in trial patients achieving complete response, whereas significantly lower diversity was observed in partial responders and progressors. Baseline TCR diversity was reported to be lower in newly diagnosed patients than in healthy donors, and even lower in relapsed/refractory patients. A significant rise by C4D1 was seen in CD4+ but not CD8+ TCR diversity (p=0.0027 vs p=0.16), with the rise being most apparent in complete responders (p=0.02). Patients starting nivolumab less than 1 year after ASCT had lower diversity and were excluded from later analyses to avoid confounding by immune reconstitution.

Read against the paper, the sample's time point label means: cycle 4 day 1 (C4D1), after five to seven weeks of nivolumab. Every trial patient had relapsed following autologous stem cell transplantation, and prior brentuximab vedotin exposure was what differed among cohorts A, B and C. A Miltenyi CD4+ T cell isolation kit was used for magnetic negative selection to purify CD4+ T cells from thawed PBMCs. The trial cohort comprised more than 55 patients with relapsed/refractory classical Hodgkin lymphoma whose best overall responses were complete response, partial response or progressive disease. Single-agent nivolumab was administered to trial patients in the multi-cohort phase II CheckMate 205 trial. Best overall response was determined by an independent review committee according to the 2007 International Working Group response criteria. PBMCs from the trial were collected at three points: immediately before nivolumab initiation (C1D1), and during therapy at cycle 2 day 1 and cycle 4 day 1. Peripheral blood was collected in 8 mL Vacutainer Cell Preparation Tubes, from which PBMCs were isolated by centrifugation and then cryopreserved. Purified CD4+ and CD8+ fractions were generated only in cases for which an additional PBMC sample was available. Magnetically labelled cells were removed on LS columns in a quadroMACS separator, and the flow-through was collected as the purified fraction.

The Qiagen DNeasy kit was used to extract genomic DNA from unsorted PBMCs and from the negatively selected CD4+ and CD8+ fractions. TCR beta CDR3 regions were subjected to amplification by immunoSEQ multiplex PCR with primers that anneal to V and J segments. A synthetic immune receptor repertoire was used to minimize amplification bias, and remaining bias was computationally removed after sequencing. The study's processing was this. Custom Python scripts were used to quantify repertoire diversity as the Shannon entropy index. The unsorted, CD4+ and CD8+ repertoires were each analyzed separately, with the exception of combined analyses, where CD4+ and CD8+ sequences were merged in silico. Clonal expansion was defined as a frequency increase of at least 2-fold after treatment compared with C1D1, and clones undetected at baseline were assigned a pseudocount of 0.5. Clones with 0 or 1 copy at C1D1 were classified as singleton clones, and clones with 2 or more copies were classified as non-singleton clones. Clones expanded in unsorted samples were labelled as CD4+, CD8+ or unknown by matching protein sequences in sorted samples from the same patient. Wilcoxon tests were applied to paired samples to test diversity changes from C1D1 to C4D1. In TCRdb, the immuneACCESS table is reduced to in-frame sequences with V and J assigned. These tables do not hold every clone; where another copy was compared, an unresolved V gene accounts for under half, and the others remain unexplained. The V and J calls and the clone size are those of that table, but D and trimming were determined from the DNA. The sample has approximately 20,000 clones on record, less than 90% of them singletons. Roughly 2.7% of the sample is in the top ten clones.

Sequences were derived from CD4+ T cells from blood, sampled before the fourth cycle of nivolumab. The clonotype was recovered from a human donor with classical Hodgkin lymphoma.

The nucleotides are TGTGCCAGCTCGTACAGCACAGATACGCAGTATTTT. The encoded protein is CASSYSTDTQYF. The V and J genes are TRBV18 and TRBJ2-3; the D gene lacks a confident call. CDR1 and CDR2 are drawn from the germline V gene: KGHSH, LQKENI. V was cut back by 6 bases and J by 0 bases, leaving a gap of 4 bases between them. Spanning cysteine to phenylalanine, the CDR3 consists of 12 amino acids. Left in the record is the CDR3 DNA by itself, 36 bases read in frame from the first base.